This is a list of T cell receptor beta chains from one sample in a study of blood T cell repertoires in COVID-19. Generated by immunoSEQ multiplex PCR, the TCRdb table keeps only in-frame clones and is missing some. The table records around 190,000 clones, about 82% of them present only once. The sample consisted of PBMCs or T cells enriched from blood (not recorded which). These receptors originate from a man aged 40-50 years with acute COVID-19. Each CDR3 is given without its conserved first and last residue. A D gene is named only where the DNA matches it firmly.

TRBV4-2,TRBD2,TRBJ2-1,ASSPRGEGNEQF
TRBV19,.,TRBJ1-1,ASSIVGTGAF
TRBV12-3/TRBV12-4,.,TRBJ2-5,ASSGQTQY
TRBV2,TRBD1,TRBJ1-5,ASRRGQQPGGNQPQH
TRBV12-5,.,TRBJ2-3,ASGPTGGGTDTQY
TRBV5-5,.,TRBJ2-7,ASSLSQGAQYEQY
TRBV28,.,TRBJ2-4,ASRGSASEQNIQY
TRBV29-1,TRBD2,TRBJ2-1,SADPGGLSQF
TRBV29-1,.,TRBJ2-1,SVTPNSYNEQF
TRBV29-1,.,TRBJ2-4,SVESFPNIQY
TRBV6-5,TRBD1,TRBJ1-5,ASSQTGGQPQH
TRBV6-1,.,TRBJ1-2,ASSERYSGGYT
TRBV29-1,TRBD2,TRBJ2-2,SVVVLAGSGELF
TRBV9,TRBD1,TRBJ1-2,ASSVEAGGDYGYT
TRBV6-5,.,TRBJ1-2,ASSNRDGYT
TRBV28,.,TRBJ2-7,ASGTEDSYEQY
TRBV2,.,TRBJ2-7,ASSGAFGQY
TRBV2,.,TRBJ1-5,ASSETRGNQPQH
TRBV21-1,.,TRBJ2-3,ASSSRDTDTDTQY
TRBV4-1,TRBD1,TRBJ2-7,ASSRSDRRSYEQY
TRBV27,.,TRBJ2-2,ASRARGANTGELF
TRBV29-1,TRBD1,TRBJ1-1,SVARGPTEAF
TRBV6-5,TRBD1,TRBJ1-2,ASSYSGGENYGYT
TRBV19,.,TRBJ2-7,ASSIGGTSYEQY
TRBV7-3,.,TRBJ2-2,ASSLSSGELF
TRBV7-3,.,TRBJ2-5,ASSLSLSETQY
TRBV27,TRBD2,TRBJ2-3,ASSLSPLSGRALADTQY
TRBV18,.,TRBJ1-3,ASSPGEWGSGNTIY
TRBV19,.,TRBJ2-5,ASSMGLQETQY
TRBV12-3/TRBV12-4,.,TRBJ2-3,ASRQPSTDTQY
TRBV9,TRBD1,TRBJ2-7,ASSARQGPRDYEQY
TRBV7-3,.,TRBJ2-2,ASSSVTGELF
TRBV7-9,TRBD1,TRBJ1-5,ASSFEGAGQPQH
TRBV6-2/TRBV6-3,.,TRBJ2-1,ASSYPPPTNEQF
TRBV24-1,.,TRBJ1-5,AKIRFQPQH
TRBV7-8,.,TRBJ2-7,ASSPGTPTTEQY
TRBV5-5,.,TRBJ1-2,ASSPVVSAGGYT
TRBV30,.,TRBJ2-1,AWNFLRLSTSSYNEQF
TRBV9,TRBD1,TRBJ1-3,ASSVGGGGGFIVDSGNTIY
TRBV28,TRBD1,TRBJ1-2,ASYLTGAGVNYGYT
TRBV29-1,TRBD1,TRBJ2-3,SFSDRVRDTQY
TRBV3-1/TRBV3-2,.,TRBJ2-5,ASSQGRGPQETQY
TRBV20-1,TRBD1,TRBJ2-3,SASRDSFTDTQY
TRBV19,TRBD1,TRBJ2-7,ASADGTGLEEQY